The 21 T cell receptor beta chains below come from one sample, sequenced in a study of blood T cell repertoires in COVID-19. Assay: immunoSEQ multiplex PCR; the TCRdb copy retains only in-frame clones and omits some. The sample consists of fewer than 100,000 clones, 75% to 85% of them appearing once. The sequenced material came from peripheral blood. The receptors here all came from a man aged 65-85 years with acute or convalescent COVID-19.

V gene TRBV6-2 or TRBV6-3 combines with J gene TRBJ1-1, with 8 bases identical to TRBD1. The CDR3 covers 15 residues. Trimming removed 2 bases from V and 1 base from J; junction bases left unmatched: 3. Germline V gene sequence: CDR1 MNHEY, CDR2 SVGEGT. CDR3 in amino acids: CASSYATGGNTEAFF. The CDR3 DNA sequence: TGTGCCAGCAGTTACGCCACAGGGGGGAACACTGAAGCTTTCTTT.

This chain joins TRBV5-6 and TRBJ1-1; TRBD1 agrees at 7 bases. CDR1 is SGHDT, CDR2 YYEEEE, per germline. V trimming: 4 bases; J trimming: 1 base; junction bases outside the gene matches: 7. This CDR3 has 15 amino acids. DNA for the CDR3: TGTGCCAGCAGCACGACAGGGAGAGGGAACACTGAAGCTTTCTTT. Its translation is CASSTTGRGNTEAFF.

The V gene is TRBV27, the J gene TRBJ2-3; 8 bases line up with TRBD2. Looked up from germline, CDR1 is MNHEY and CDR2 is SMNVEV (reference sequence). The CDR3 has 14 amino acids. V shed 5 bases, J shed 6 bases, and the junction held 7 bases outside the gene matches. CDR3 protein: CASSTRLASDTQYF. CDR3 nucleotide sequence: TGTGCCAGCAGTACTCGACTAGCGTCGGATACGCAGTATTTT.

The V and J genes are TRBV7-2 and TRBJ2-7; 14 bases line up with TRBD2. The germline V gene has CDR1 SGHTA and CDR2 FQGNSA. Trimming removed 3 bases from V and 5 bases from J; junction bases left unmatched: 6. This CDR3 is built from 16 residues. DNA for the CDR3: TGTGCCAGCAGCTTTCCCGGGACTAGCGGGAGAAACGAGCAGTACTTC. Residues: CASSFPGTSGRNEQYF.

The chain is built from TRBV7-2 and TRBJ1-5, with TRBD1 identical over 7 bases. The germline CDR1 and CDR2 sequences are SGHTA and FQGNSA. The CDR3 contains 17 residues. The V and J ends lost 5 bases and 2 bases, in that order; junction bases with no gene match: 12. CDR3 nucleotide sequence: TGTGCCAGCAGCCGTGACAGGGTGGGGAACGGCAATCAGCCCCAGCATTTT. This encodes CASSRDRVGNGNQPQHF.

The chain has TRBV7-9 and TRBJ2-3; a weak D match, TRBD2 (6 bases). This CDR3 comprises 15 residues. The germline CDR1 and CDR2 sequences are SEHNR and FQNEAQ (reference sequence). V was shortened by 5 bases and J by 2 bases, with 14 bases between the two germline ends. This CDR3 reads CASSERLVDTDTQYF. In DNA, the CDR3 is TGTGCCAGCAGCGAGCGACTAGTGGACACAGATACGCAGTATTTT. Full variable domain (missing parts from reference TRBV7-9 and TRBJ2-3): DTGVSQNPRHKITKRGQNVTFRCDPISEHNRLYWYRQTLGQGPEFLTYFQNEAQLEKSRLLSDRFSAERPKGSFSTLEIQRTEQGDSAMYLCASSERLVDTDTQYFGPGTRLTVL.

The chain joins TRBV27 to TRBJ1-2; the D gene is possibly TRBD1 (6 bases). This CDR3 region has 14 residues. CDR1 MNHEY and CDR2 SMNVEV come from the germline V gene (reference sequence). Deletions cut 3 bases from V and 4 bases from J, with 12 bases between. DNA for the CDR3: TGTGCCAGCAGTTTTTTTGGGGGCTTCTATGGCTACACCTTC. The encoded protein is CASSFFGGFYGYTF.

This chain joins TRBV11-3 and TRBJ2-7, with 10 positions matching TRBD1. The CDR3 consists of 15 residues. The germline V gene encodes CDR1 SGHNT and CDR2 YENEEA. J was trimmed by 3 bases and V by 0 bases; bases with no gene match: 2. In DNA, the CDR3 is TGTGCCAGCAGCTTAGACGGACAGGGGGGCTACGAGCAGTACTTC. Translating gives CASSLDGQGGYEQYF. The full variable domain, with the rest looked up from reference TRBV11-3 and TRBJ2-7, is EAGVVQSPRYKIIEKKQPVAFWCNPISGHNTLYWYLQNLGQGPELLIRYENEEAVDDSQLPKDRFSAERLKGVDSTLKIQPAELGDSAVYLCASSLDGQGGYEQYFGPGTRLTVT.

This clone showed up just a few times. This CDR3 reads CASSPGTALRETQYF. CDR3 bases: TGTGCCAGCAGTCCTGGGACAGCACTAAGGGAGACCCAGTACTTC. The chain recombines TRBV6-5 with TRBJ2-5; TRBD1 agrees at 7 bases. The germline CDR1 and CDR2 sequences are MNHEY and SVGAGI. There are 15 residues in the CDR3. V was pared by 5 bases and J by 5 bases, with 11 bases of the junction left unmatched.

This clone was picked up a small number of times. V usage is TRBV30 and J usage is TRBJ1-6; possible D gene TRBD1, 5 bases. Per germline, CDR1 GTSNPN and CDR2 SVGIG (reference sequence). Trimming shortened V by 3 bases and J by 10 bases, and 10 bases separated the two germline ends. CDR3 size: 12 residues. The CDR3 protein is CAWSRVKSPLHF. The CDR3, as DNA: TGTGCCTGGAGCAGGGTGAAATCACCCCTCCACTTT.

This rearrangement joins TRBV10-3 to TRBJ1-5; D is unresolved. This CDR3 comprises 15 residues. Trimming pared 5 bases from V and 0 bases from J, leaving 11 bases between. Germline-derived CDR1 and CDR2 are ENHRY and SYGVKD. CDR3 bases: TGTGCCATCAGTCCCGACGGAGATAGCAATCAGCCCCAGCATTTT. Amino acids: CAISPDGDSNQPQHF.

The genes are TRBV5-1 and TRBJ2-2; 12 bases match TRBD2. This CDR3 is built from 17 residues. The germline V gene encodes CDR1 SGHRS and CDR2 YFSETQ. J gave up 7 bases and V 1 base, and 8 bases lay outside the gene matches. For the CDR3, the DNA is TGCGCCAGCAGCTTGTCGCCGACTAGCGGGAGCCACGGGGAGCTGTTTTTT. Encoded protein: CASSLSPTSGSHGELFF.

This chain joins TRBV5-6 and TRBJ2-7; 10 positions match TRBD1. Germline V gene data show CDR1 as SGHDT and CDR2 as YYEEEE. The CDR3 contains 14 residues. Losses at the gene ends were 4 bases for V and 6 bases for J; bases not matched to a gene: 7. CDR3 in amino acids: CASSGTGEGTEQYF. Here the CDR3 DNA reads TGTGCCAGCAGCGGGACAGGGGAGGGGACCGAGCAGTACTTC. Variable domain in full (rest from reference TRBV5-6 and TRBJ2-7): DAGVTQSPTHLIKTRGQQVTLRCSPKSGHDTVSWYQQALGQGPQFIFQYYEEEERQRGNFPDRFSGHQFPNYSSELNVNALLLGDSALYLCASSGTGEGTEQYFGPGTRLTVT.

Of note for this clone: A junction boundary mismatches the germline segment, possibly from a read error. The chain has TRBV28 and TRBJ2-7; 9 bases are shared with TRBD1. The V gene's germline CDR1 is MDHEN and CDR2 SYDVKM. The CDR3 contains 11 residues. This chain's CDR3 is CASSFRDRAIF. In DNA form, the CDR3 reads TGTGCCAGCAGTTTCCGGGACAGGGCGATCTTC.

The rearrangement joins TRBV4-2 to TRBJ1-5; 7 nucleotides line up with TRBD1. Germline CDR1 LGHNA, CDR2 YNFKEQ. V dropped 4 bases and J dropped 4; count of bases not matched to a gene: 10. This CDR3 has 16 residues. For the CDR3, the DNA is TGTGCCAGCAGCCCACAGACAGGGACGGGGAATCAGCCCCAGCATTTT. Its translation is CASSPQTGTGNQPQHF.

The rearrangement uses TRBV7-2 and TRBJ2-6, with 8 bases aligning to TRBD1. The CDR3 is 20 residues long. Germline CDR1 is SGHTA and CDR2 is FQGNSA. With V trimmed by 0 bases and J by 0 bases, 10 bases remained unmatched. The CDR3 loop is CASSLALRTGQSSGANVLTF. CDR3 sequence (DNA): TGTGCCAGCAGCTTAGCGCTCCGGACAGGGCAAAGCTCTGGGGCCAACGTCCTGACTTTC.

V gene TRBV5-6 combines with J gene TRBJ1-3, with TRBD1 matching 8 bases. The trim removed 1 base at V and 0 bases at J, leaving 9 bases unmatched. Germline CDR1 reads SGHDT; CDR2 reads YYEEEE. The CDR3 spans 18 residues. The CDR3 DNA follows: TGTGCCAGCAGCTTGACAGGGGGTAAACTAAACTCTGGAAACACCATATATTTT. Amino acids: CASSLTGGKLNSGNTIYF. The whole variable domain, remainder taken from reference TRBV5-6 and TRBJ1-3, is DAGVTQSPTHLIKTRGQQVTLRCSPKSGHDTVSWYQQALGQGPQFIFQYYEEEERQRGNFPDRFSGHQFPNYSSELNVNALLLGDSALYLCASSLTGGKLNSGNTIYFGEGSWLTVV.

The CDR3 DNA reads as TGTGCCAGCAGCTTAACCATTTCGGGGAACGAGCAGTACTTC. It codes for CASSLTISGNEQYF. The chain employs TRBV7-8 and TRBJ2-7; weak D call: TRBD2 (5 bases). The germline V and J ends were trimmed by 2 bases and 5 bases, with 13 bases remaining between them. The CDR3 extends over 14 amino acids. Germline V CDR1 and CDR2: SGHVS, FQNEAQ.

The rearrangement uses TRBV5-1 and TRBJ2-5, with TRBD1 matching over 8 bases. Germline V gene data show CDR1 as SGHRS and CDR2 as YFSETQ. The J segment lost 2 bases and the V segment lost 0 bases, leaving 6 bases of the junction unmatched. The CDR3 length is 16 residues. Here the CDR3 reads CASSLGQGIGQETQYF. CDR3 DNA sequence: TGCGCCAGCAGCTTGGGACAGGGGATAGGTCAAGAGACCCAGTACTTC.

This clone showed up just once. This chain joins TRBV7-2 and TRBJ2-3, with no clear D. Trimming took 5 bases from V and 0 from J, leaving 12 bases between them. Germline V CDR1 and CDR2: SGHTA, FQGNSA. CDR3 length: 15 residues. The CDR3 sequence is CASSPLSVSTDTQYF. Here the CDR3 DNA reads TGTGCCAGCAGCCCCCTAAGTGTTAGCACAGATACGCAGTATTTT.

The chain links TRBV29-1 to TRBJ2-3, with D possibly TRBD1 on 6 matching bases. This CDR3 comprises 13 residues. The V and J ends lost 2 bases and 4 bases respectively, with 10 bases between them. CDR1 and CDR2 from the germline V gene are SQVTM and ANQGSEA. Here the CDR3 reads CSVERGKADTQYF. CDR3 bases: TGCAGCGTTGAAAGGGGGAAGGCAGATACGCAGTATTTT.